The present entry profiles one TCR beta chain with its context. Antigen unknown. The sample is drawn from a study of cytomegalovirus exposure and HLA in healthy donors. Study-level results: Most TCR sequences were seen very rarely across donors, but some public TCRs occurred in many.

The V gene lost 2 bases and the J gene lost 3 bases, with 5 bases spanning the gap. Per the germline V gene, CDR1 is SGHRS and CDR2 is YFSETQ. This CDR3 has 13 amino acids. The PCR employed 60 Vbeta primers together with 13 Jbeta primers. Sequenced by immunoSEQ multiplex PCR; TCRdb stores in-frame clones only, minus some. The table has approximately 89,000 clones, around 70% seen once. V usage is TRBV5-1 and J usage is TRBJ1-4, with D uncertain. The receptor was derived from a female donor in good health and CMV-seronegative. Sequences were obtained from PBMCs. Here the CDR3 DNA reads TGCGCCAGCAGCTTCGCGGCTAATGAAAAACTGTTTTTT. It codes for CASSFAANEKLFF.